This TCR beta chain was sequenced in a study of cytomegalovirus exposure and HLA in healthy donors. This cohort consisted of healthy bone marrow donors. V dropped 8 bases and J dropped 4; count of bases not matched to a gene: 5. Germline assignment: CDR1 SGHRS and CDR2 YFSETQ. This CDR3 comprises 12 residues. 13 Jbeta primers and 60 Vbeta primers were used for the PCR. Using immunoSEQ multiplex PCR, the repertoire was profiled, and TCRdb retains in-frame clones only, with some absent. The sample gives hundreds of thousands of clones, around 76% of which show up once; approximately 6% is in the top ten.

The sequenced sample was PBMCs. The clonotype was recovered from a man between 40 and 49 years old in good health and CMV-seropositive. The V gene is TRBV5-1, the J gene TRBJ2-5, with TRBD1 matching over 7 bases. The chain's CDR3 is CASKGARETQYF. The CDR3 DNA reads TGCGCCAGTAAGGGGGCTAGAGAGACCCAGTACTTC.